This TCR beta chain originates from a study of T cell repertoires in cytomegalovirus infection. Study summary: CMV epitopes, recently identified HLA-C-restricted and well-studied HLA-B-restricted, were used. Carrying CMV and the relevant HLA type showed in public TCR beta signatures. Regarding the study as a whole: HLA-C-restricted CMV-specific TCR beta clonotypes prevailed in the ex vivo response. Adding up the frequency of public TCR beta families identified people who carried CMV plus the relevant HLA.

This clonotype was observed a few times. Its specificity is unknown. V lost 0 bases and J 1 base, leaving 9 bases between the germline ends. The CDR3 is 15 residues long. The germline gives CDR1 MNHEY, CDR2 SVGEGT. TCRdb independently ran MiXCR on the reads; one entry per CDR3 protein. The data show fewer than 950,000 distinct CDR3 sequences, approximately 30% seen once. Sample: cultured CD8+ T cells from PBMCs, taken from culture after CMV antigen stimulation. The receptor was isolated from a human donor in good health (CMV status not recorded). Some clones in this sample may be carry-over from other donors' samples. The gene calls are TRBV6-2 or TRBV6-3 and TRBJ2-5, with a possible D match to TRBD2 (5 bases). The CDR3 sequence: CASSYSTRVQETQYF. As DNA, the CDR3 is TGTGCCAGCAGTTACTCGACGAGGGTCCAAGAGACCCAGTACTTC.